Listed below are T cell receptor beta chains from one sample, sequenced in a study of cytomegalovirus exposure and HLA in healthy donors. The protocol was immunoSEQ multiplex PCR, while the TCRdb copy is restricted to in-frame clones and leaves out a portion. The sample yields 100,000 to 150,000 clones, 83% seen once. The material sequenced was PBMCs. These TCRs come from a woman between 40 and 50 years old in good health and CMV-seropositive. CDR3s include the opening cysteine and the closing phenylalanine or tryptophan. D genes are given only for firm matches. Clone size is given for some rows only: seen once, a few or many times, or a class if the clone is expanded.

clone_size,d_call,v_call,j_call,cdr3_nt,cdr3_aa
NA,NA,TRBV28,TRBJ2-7,TGTGCCAGCAGTCCCCCTACGGGACACACAGAAGAGCAGTACTTC,CASSPPTGHTEEQYF
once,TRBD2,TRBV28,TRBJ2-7,TGTGCCAGCAGTTCTGAGCGGGAGGCCAACTACGAGCAGTACTTC,CASSSEREANYEQYF
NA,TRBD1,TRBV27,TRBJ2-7,TGTGCCAGCAGTTTAGACAGGGCCAACGAGCAGTACTTC,CASSLDRANEQYF
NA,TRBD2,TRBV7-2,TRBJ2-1,TGTGCCAGCAGCCTAACCGGGACTAGCGGGGTAGATGAGCAGTTCTTC,CASSLTGTSGVDEQFF
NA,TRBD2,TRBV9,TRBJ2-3,TGTGCCAGCAGCGGAAGGACTAGCGGGACAGATACGCAGTATTTT,CASSGRTSGTDTQYF
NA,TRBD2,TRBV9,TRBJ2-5,TGTGCCAGCAGCGTAGTGTCTAGCGGGAGGGAGACCCAGTACTTC,CASSVVSSGRETQYF
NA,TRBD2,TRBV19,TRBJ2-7,TGTGCCAGTAGTAAGACTAGCGGGAGCCTAACCGAGCAGTACTTC,CASSKTSGSLTEQYF
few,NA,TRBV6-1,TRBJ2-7,TGTGCCAGCAGTGGACAGGCGGGCTCCGAGCAGTACTTC,CASSGQAGSEQYF
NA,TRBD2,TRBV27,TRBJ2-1,TGTGCCAGCAGACTACTAGCGGGAGGGAACAATGAGCAGTTCTTC,CASRLLAGGNNEQFF
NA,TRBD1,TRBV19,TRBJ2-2,TGTGCCAGTACCTCCAGGGGGCCGAACACCGGGGAGCTGTTTTTT,CASTSRGPNTGELFF
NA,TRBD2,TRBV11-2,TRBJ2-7,TGTGCCAGCAGCTTAGGCGGGAGAGACTCCTACGAGCAGTACTTC,CASSLGGRDSYEQYF
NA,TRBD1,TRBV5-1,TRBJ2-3,TGCGCCAGCAGCTTGTACCGGGACAGGGACACAGATACGCAGTATTTT,CASSLYRDRDTDTQYF
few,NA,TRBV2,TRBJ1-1,TGTGCCAGGACACAGGCGATGAACACTGAAGCTTTCTTT,CARTQAMNTEAFF
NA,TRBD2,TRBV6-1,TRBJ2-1,TGTGCCAGCAGTGAAGCGTCGGGCGGGAGCTCCTACAATGAGCAGTTCTTC,CASSEASGGSSYNEQFF
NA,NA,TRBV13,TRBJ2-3,TGTGCCAGCAGCTTAGGGACTATGTCTAGCACAGATACGCAGTATTTT,CASSLGTMSSTDTQYF
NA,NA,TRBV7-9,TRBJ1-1,TGTGCCAGCAGCCACAGACAGCCTGAAGCTTTCTTT,CASSHRQPEAFF
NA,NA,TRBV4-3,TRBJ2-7,TGCGCCAGCAGCCAAGAAGAGACGGGATCCTACGAGCAGTACTTC,CASSQEETGSYEQYF
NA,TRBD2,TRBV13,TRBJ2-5,TGTGCCAGCAGCCTGGGGACTAGCGGGAGTATAGAGACCCAGTACTTC,CASSLGTSGSIETQYF
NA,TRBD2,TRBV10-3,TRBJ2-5,TGTGCCACCAATAGCGGGAGGGGGGAGACCCAGTACTTC,CATNSGRGETQYF
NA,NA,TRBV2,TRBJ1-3,TGTGCCAGCAGTGGGGACATCTCTGGAAACACCATATATTTT,CASSGDISGNTIYF
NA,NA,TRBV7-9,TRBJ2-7,TGTGCCAGCAGCCCATACGGGACAAACTACGAGCAGTACTTC,CASSPYGTNYEQYF
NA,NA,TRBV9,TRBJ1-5,TGTGCCAGCAGCGTACATCTGGGGGGGGAAAATAGCAATCAGCCCCAGCATTTT,CASSVHLGGENSNQPQHF
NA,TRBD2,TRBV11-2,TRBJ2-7,TGTGCCAGCCGAAGACTAGCGGGAGATTGGGAGCAGTACTTC,CASRRLAGDWEQYF
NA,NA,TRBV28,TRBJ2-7,TGTGCCAGCAGGCCGGGGTCCTCCTACGAGCAGTACTTC,CASRPGSSYEQYF
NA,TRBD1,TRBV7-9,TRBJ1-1,TGTGCCAGCAGCCGACAGGGTGGCACTGAAGCTTTCTTT,CASSRQGGTEAFF
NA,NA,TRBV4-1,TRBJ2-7,TGCGCCAGCAGCCAAATGGTGACAGTCCCCGAGCAGTACTTC,CASSQMVTVPEQYF
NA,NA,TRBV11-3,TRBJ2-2,TGTGCCAGCAGCTTCGGCCGGGATCGCACCGGGGAGCTGTTTTTT,CASSFGRDRTGELFF
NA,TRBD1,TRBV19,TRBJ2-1,TGTGCCAGTAGCACCCCGGAGAGGGGGCAGGGCAATGAGCAGTTCTTC,CASSTPERGQGNEQFF
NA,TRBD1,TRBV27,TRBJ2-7,TGTGCCAGCAGTTTTGACAGGGGGCACTACGAGCAGTACTTC,CASSFDRGHYEQYF
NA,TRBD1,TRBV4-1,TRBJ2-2,TGCGCCAGCAGCCAGCCTTCAGGGGGCATCGGGGAGCTGTTTTTT,CASSQPSGGIGELFF
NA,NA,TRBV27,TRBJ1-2,TGTGCCAGCAGTCCCGACAGTCCTGGTATTCACTATGGCTACACCTTC,CASSPDSPGIHYGYTF
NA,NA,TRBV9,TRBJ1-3,TGTGCCAGCAGCGTAGGAGGGAACTCTGGAAACACCATATATTTT,CASSVGGNSGNTIYF
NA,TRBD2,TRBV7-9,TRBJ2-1,TGTTCCAGCAGGCCGGGACTAGTAGTAGGTGAGCAGTTCTTC,CSSRPGLVVGEQFF
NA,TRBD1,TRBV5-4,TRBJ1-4,TGTGCCAGCAGCTTGGCCACAGGGGCTGAAAAACTGTTTTTT,CASSLATGAEKLFF
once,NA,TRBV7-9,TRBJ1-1,TGTGCCAGCAGTCTCCTTACTCAGGGTACTGAAGCTTTCTTT,CASSLLTQGTEAFF
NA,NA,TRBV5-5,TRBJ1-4,TGTGCCAGCAGCTTCAGCCAAAACAGGGAAAAACTGTTTTTT,CASSFSQNREKLFF
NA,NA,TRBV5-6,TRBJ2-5,TGTGCCAGCAGCTCTGCGGGCAGGGAGACCCAGTACTTC,CASSSAGRETQYF
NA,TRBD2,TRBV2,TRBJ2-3,TGTGCCAGCAGTGAGGGACTAGCGGGAGTGGTTTCGGCACCAGATACGCAGTATTTT,CASSEGLAGVVSAPDTQYF
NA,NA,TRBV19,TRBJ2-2,TGTGCCAGTAGTATAGTGCAGTCCTCTAACACCGGGGAGCTGTTTTTT,CASSIVQSSNTGELFF
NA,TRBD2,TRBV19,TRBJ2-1,TGTGCCAGCAAGACTAGCGGGATAGTGAGTGAGCAGTTCTTC,CASKTSGIVSEQFF
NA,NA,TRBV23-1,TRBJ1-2,TGCGCCAGCAGTCAATCGAAAAAGAGGGCCTGCAATGGCTACACCTTC,CASSQSKKRACNGYTF
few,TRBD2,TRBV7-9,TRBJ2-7,TGTGCCAGCAGCTTCCCTAGCGGGGCCCGTCCCGAGCAGTACTTC,CASSFPSGARPEQYF
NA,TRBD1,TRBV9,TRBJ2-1,TGTGCCAGCAGCGTAGGCCAGGGGGCGCTGAGAGATGAGCAGTTCTTC,CASSVGQGALRDEQFF